These 5 T cell receptor beta chains were sequenced from one sample in a study of blood T cell repertoires in COVID-19. TCRdb's table, derived via immunoSEQ multiplex PCR, lists solely in-frame clones and lacks some. Among approximately 100,000 clones listed, around 85% were seen once. What was sequenced was peripheral blood. The origin of the receptors is a human donor in a cohort sampled during active COVID-19.

In this sample, this clone turned up a few times. V is TRBV3-1 (or the pseudogene TRBV3-2) and J is TRBJ1-6; D remains ambiguous. The CDR3 runs 12 residues. CDR1 LGHDT and CDR2 YNNKEL come from the germline V gene (reference sequence). V was cut by 1 base and J by 10 bases, with 5 bases left in between. The CDR3 here is CASSQGGSPLHF. Written as DNA, the CDR3 is TGTGCCAGCAGCCAAGGAGGATCACCCCTCCACTTT.

The CDR3 spells CASSTRRLAGGPDTQYF. The CDR3 DNA reads TGTGCCAGCTCAACCCGGAGACTAGCGGGGGGTCCAGATACGCAGTATTTT. The chain uses TRBV18 and TRBJ2-3; the match to TRBD2 covers 13 bases. Germline V gene data show CDR1 as KGHSH and CDR2 as LQKENI. V shed 5 bases and J 4 bases; nucleotides not matched to a gene: 9. The CDR3 is 17 residues long. Using reference TRBV18 and TRBJ2-3 for the parts outside the CDR3, the full variable domain is NAGVMQNPRHLVRRRGQEARLRCSPMKGHSHVYWYRQLPEEGLKFMVYLQKENIIDESGMPKERFSAEFPKEGPSILRIQQVVRGDSAAYFCASSTRRLAGGPDTQYFGPGTRLTVL.

The V call is TRBV18, the J call TRBJ1-1; a weak D match, TRBD1 (6 bases). The ends were cut back, 4 bases at V and 2 bases at J, with 23 bases in the middle. This CDR3 region has 18 residues. Germline CDR1 KGHSH, CDR2 LQKENI. CDR3 sequence: CASSLTQGLRPPNTEAFF. CDR3 nucleotides: TGTGCCAGCTCACTAACACAGGGATTACGACCCCCAAACACTGAAGCTTTCTTT.

The chain uses TRBV9 and TRBJ1-3; 7 bases line up with TRBD1. After removal of 3 bases from V and 7 bases from J, the junction contained 25 bases not matched to a gene. The V gene's germline CDR1 is SGDLS and CDR2 YYNGEE. This CDR3 has 20 residues. The CDR3 nucleotides are TGTGCCAGCAGCGGGAGATACAGACAGGGAGCCTCTAAGGCAGGGAACACCATATATTTT. Its protein product is CASSGRYRQGASKAGNTIYF.

This clone was found once. The chain is built from TRBV27 and TRBJ1-5, with D perhaps TRBD1 (6 bases). V was pared by 3 bases and J by 1 base, with 13 bases between. CDR3 size: 16 residues. Per the germline V gene, CDR1 is MNHEY and CDR2 is SMNVEV (reference sequence). CDR3 DNA sequence: TGTGCCAGCAGTTTCTTGGGGGCAGGGAGCAATCAGCCCCAGCATTTT. Translating it yields CASSFLGAGSNQPQHF.